The clone carrying this TCR beta chain was observed a handful of times. Its matching antigen is unknown. This CDR3 comprises 14 residues. Trimming removed 7 bases at V and 1 base at J, with 13 bases between. In germline, CDR1 is MNHNS, CDR2 SASEGT. Specified time point: persistent/refractory GD, antithyroid drugs over 5 years with positive TRAb. Construction of the TCR library relied on RNA isolated from PBMCs. CDR3 regions were amplified by Arm-PCR using iRepertoire HTBI primers to build TCR beta libraries. TCRdb independently ran MiXCR on the multiplex PCR reads; one entry per CDR3 protein. The sample records roughly 470,000 distinct CDR3 sequences, under 25% being singletons. This sample stems from a study of regulatory T cells in long-lasting Graves disease. Regarding the study as a whole: Among samples with persistent disease, TRBV28, TRBJ1-2 and TRBJ2-5 were favored.

The rearrangement links TRBV6-1 to TRBJ1-2; D is possibly TRBD1 (5 bases). The material was peripheral blood mononuclear cells (PBMCs), obtained when the disease was refractory, from a patient treated with antithyroid drugs. This TCR came from a female donor with Graves disease. CDR3 bases: TGTGCCAGCATAATGGACACCTTTAACTATGGCTACACCTTC. Its translation is CASIMDTFNYGYTF.